The text below deals with one T cell receptor (beta chain). Its antigen is still unknown. Base qualities are not recorded, but no much larger clone differs from it by a single base. This specimen's time point label, interpreted: baseline before first vaccination. The vaccinee samples were drawn from two UK trials, COV001 and COV002, one of which was a single-blind randomized controlled phase 2/3 trial testing AZD1222 (ChAdOx1 nCoV-19) in healthy adults. For TCRbeta chain sequencing, PBMC samples were collected from trial participants at day 0 and at day 28 after the second dose. The CDR3 regions of human TCRbeta chains were analyzed by immunosequencing. In the source study's methods: TCRs in the repertoires were matched against a reference library of SARS-CoV-2-specific TCRs that had been generated with the MIRA antigen-specificity platform. Breadth was defined as the fraction of unique TCRs that were SARS-CoV-2-associated. Depth was defined as the fraction of total T cells that were SARS-CoV-2-associated. Using the MIRA data, each spike-specific TCR was mapped to the spike region that the TCR reacts to and placed in a CD4 or CD8 class. Log10-transformed breadth and depth values were compared by one-way ANOVA with Sidak's multiple comparisons tests. TCRdb retrieved this table from immuneACCESS and kept in-frame rearrangements only. Not all clones are present; in checked studies, unresolved V genes account for under half, and no reason is known for the remainder. The V and J calls and the clone size are those of that table, but D and trimming were determined from the DNA. This sample holds about 130,000 clones; approximately 88% were observed only once. Clones ranked in the top ten supply about 4.3% of the sample.

This entry comes from a study of T cell responses to AZD1222 COVID-19 vaccine (dated by TCRdb to the early 2020s). About the study as a whole: Because spike-specific TCR depth and breadth did not differ between the two schedules, AZD1222 recipients who got a second dose at roughly 4 weeks were pooled with those who got a second dose at roughly 12 weeks. Trial participants were enrolled by age into subgroups of 18-55, 56-69 and 70-plus years, and 148, 28 and 57 TCR-sequenced participants, respectively, were included in these subgroups. A total of 230 to 250 trial participants underwent TCR sequencing, of whom 200 to 220 had received two doses of AZD1222 and approximately 25 had received two doses of the MenACWY control vaccine. The paper as a whole reports these results and caveats: Most participants were white British and females outnumbered males, and the authors suggested that clonal diversity may have been underestimated. After two AZD1222 doses, spike-specific TCR breadth and depth were significantly higher than at day 0 and than in MenACWY recipients. The vaccine-associated CD4 TCRs covered the entire spike protein, and the dominant responses fell in regions 160-218 and 743-854. Reportedly, close to half of the unique spike-specific TCRs recognized epitopes lying outside the regions that are mutated in the B.1.351 and B.1.1.7 variants. Conclusions about previously exposed vaccinees are limited, since just five or six AZD1222 recipients were seropositive for SARS-CoV-2 at baseline. No day 14 peak-response samples were available, so repertoires were characterized only after the peak T cell response. In the small 56-69-year group, the increase in depth fell short of significance, most likely because of low power.

The sequence was obtained from an adult in good health. The source material was peripheral blood, sampled on day 0 of AZD1222 vaccination.

CDR3 protein: CASSPLGDYSYNEQFF. The DNA sequence reads TGTGCCAGCAGCCCGTTGGGGGACTACTCCTACAATGAGCAGTTCTTC. The chain joins TRBV9 to TRBJ2-1; the junction holds 7 bases that match TRBD2. CDR1 and CDR2 (SGDLS, YYNGEE) derive from the germline V gene. Taken from cysteine to phenylalanine, the CDR3 has 16 residues. Of all the DNA, just the CDR3 is kept, 48 bases in frame from base 1. Here V drops 4 bases and J drops 0 bases, and the junction holds 7 bases not matched to any gene.